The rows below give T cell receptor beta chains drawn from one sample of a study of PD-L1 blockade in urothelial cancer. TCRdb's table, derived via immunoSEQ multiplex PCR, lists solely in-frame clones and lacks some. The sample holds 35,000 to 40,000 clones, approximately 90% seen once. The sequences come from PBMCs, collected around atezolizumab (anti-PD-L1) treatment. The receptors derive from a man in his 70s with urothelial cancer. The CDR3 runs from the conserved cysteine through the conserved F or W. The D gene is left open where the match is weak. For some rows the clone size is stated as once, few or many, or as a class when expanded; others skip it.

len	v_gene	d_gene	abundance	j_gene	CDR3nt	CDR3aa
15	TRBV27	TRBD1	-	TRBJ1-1	TGTGCCAGCAGTACCGGGACAGGGACGGGCACTGAAGCTTTCTTT	CASSTGTGTGTEAFF
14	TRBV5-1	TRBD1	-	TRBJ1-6	TGCGCCAGCAGCTTTGGGACAGAGAATTCACCCCTCCACTTT	CASSFGTENSPLHF
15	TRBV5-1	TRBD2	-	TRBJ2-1	TGCGCCAGCAGCTTAAGACTAGCGGGAGAAAATGAGCAGTTCTTC	CASSLRLAGENEQFF
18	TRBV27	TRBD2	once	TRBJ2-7	TGTGCCAGCGGGGGCCCAGGGACTAGCGGGAGGGTGTCCTACGAGCAGTACTTC	CASGGPGTSGRVSYEQYF
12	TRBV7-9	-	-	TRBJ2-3	TGTGCCAGCAGGACTAGCACAGATACGCAGTATTTT	CASRTSTDTQYF
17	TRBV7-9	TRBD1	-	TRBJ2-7	TGTGCCAGCAGCTCAGGGGGTCTAGGCCCGTACTCCTACGAGCAGTACTTC	CASSSGGLGPYSYEQYF
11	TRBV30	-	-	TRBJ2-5	TGTGCCTGGAGCGGGATTGAGACCCAGTACTTC	CAWSGIETQYF
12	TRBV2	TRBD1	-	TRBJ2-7	TGTGCCAGCAGAGCGACAGGGTACGAGCAGTACTTC	CASRATGYEQYF
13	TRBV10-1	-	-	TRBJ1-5	TGCGCCAGCAGCCTAGACGGCAATCAGCCCCAGCATTTT	CASSLDGNQPQHF
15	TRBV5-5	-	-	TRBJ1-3	TGTGCCAGCAGCTCCCGACAGAGCTCTGGAAACACCATATATTTT	CASSSRQSSGNTIYF
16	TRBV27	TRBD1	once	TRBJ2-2	TGTGCCAGCATCAAGACAGGGGGCGCGAACACCGGGGAGCTGTTTTTT	CASIKTGGANTGELFF
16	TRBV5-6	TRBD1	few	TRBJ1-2	TGTGCCAGCAGCTTGGCCGGAACCGGGACAGGGGATGGCTACACCTTC	CASSLAGTGTGDGYTF
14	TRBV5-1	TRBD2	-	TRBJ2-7	TGCGCCAGCAGCTTGGGGGACTATGCCCACGAGCAGTACTTC	CASSLGDYAHEQYF
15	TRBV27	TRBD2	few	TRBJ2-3	TGTGCCAGCAGTTTATATAGCGGGGACACAGATACGCAGTATTTT	CASSLYSGDTDTQYF
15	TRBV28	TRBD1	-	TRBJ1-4	TGTGCCAGCAGTTTAGGGGGACAGGCCAATGAAAAACTGTTTTTT	CASSLGGQANEKLFF
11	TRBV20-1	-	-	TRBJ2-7	TGCAGTGCTAGAGATCCCAACGAGCAGTACTTC	CSARDPNEQYF
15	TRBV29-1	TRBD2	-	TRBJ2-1	TGCAGCGTGATACTAGCGGGAGGAAGTAGTAATGAGCAGTTCTTC	CSVILAGGSSNEQFF
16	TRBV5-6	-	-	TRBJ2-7	TGTGCCAGCAGCTTAGTGGCAGCTAGCTCCGGCGCGGTCCAGTACTTC	CASSLVAASSGAVQYF
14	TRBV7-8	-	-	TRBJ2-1	TGTGCCAGCAGCCCCACAACGGTCGGCGGTGAGCAGTTCTTC	CASSPTTVGGEQFF
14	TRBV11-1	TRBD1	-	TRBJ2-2	TGTGCCAGCAGCTCCGCTACAGGGGCCGGGGAGCTGTTTTTT	CASSSATGAGELFF
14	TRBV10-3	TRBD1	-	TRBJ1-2	TGTGCCATCACCCCGACAGGGGACAACTATGGCTACACCTTC	CAITPTGDNYGYTF
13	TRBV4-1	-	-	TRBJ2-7	TGCGCCAGCAGCCAACCCCTAGAGGGAGGCCAGTACTTC	CASSQPLEGGQYF
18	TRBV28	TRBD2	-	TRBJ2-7	TGTGCCAGCAGTTTATATCTACTAGCGGGAGGGCCGCGGGGCGAGCAGTACTTC	CASSLYLLAGGPRGEQYF
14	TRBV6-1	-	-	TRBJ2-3	TGTGCCAGCATCGATGGGGGGAGGCCAGATACGCAGTATTTT	CASIDGGRPDTQYF
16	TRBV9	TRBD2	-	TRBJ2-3	TGTGCCAGCAGCGTAGCCGCGGGAGGGCCCTCAGATACGCAGTATTTT	CASSVAAGGPSDTQYF
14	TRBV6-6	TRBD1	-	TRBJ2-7	TGTGCCAGCAGTGGTCGGACAGGGGGCCTCGAGCAGTACTTC	CASSGRTGGLEQYF
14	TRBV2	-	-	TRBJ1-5	TGTGCCAGCAGCGCGCGCATAAGCAATCAGCCCCAGCATTTT	CASSARISNQPQHF
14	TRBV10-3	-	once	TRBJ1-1	TGTGCCATCAGTAGAGCAGGGCTGAATGCTGAAGCTTTCTTT	CAISRAGLNAEAFF
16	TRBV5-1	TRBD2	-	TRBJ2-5	TGCGCCAGCAGCTCCCCGACTAGCGGAGACCAAGAGACCCAGTACTTC	CASSSPTSGDQETQYF
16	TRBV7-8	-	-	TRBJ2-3	TGTGCCAGCAGCTTAGCTCAAGGGGCGCGTGGAGATACGCAGTATTTT	CASSLAQGARGDTQYF
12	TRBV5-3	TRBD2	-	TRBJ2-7	TGTGCCAGAAGCTGCAGCGGGGCCGAGCAGTACTTC	CARSCSGAEQYF
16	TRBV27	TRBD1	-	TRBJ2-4	TGTGCCAGCAGTCCACAGGGGGCGCAAGCCAAAAACATTCAGTACTTC	CASSPQGAQAKNIQYF
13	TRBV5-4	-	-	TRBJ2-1	TGTGCCAGCAGCTTGGTGGGAGTTAAGGAGCAGTTCTTC	CASSLVGVKEQFF
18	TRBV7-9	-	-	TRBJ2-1	TGTGCCAGCAGCCCCAGAATTGGAGGGGACAGTTCCTACAATGAGCAGTTCTTC	CASSPRIGGDSSYNEQFF
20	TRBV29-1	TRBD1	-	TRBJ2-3	TGCAGCGTTGAAGACCCTCCCCCCGGGACAGGGGGCACCCGCACAGATACGCAGTATTTT	CSVEDPPPGTGGTRTDTQYF
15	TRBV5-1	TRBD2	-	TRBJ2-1	TGCGCCAGCAGCTTGGGATCGGGGACTAAGGATGAGCAGTTCTTC	CASSLGSGTKDEQFF
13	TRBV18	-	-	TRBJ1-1	TGTGCCAGCTCACCTCAGGGTACCACTGAAGCTTTCTTT	CASSPQGTTEAFF
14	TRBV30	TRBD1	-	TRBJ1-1	TGTGCCTGGAGTGTCAAGACAGGGTCATTGGAAGCTTTCTTT	CAWSVKTGSLEAFF
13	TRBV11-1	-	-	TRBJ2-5	TGTGCCAGCAGCCCTCGGTCTCAAGAGACCCAGTACTTC	CASSPRSQETQYF
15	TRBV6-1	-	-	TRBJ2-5	TGTGCCAGCAGTGAAGCGCGGACAGATCAAGAGACCCAGTACTTC	CASSEARTDQETQYF
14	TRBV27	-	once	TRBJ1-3	TGTGCCAGCAAGCAGGGCTTAGCTGGAAACACCATATATTTT	CASKQGLAGNTIYF
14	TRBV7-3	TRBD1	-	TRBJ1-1	TGTGCCAGCAGCTTATCGCAGGGGGCCACTGAAGCTTTCTTT	CASSLSQGATEAFF
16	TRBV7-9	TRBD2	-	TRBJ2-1	TGTGCCAGCAGCCCGAAACCGGGACTAAACTACAATGAGCAGTTCTTC	CASSPKPGLNYNEQFF
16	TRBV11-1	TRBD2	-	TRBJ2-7	TGTGCCAGCAGCTTAATGAAGCGGGGCGGCATTTACGAGCAGTACTTC	CASSLMKRGGIYEQYF
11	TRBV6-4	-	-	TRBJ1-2	TGTGCCAGCAGTGACTCGAGTGTCTTATACTTC	CASSDSSVLYF
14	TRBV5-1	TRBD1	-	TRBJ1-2	TGCGCCAGCAGCTCGACAGGGACTAACTATGGCTACACCTTC	CASSSTGTNYGYTF
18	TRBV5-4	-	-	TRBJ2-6	TGTGCCAGCAGCTCGCCGGGGACGGGGGTCTCTGGGGCCAACGTCCTGACTTTC	CASSSPGTGVSGANVLTF
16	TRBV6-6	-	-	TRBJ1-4	TGTGCCAGCAGTTACTCGGGAACCAAGGACAACCAGGAACTGTTTTTT	CASSYSGTKDNQELFF
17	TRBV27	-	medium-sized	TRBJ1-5	TGTGCCAGCAGTTTATCGGGTGGGCAGGGGAGTAATCAGCCCCAGCATTTT	CASSLSGGQGSNQPQHF
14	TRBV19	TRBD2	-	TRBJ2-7	TGTGCCAGTGGGGAAGCGGGAGGGCCCTACGAGCAGTACTTC	CASGEAGGPYEQYF
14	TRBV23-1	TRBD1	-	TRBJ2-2	TGCCCTAGAAACAGGGGCCCGAGGACCGGGGAGCTGTTTTTT	CPRNRGPRTGELFF
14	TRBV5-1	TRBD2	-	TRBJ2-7	TGCGCCAGCAGCCTTAGCGGGAGTGGTTACGAGCAGTACTTC	CASSLSGSGYEQYF
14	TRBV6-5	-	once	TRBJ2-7	TGTGCCAGCAGGCCGGAAACAGGACCCTACGAGCAGTACTTC	CASRPETGPYEQYF
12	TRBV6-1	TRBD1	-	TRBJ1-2	TGTGCCAGCTCCGACAGGGCCTATGGCTACACCTTC	CASSDRAYGYTF
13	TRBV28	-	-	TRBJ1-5	TGTGCCAGCAGTTTAGGACACAATCAGCCCCAGCATTTT	CASSLGHNQPQHF
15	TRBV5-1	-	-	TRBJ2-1	TGCGCCAGCAGCTCACTTAGATCGAGGAGCAATGAGCAGTTCTTC	CASSSLRSRSNEQFF
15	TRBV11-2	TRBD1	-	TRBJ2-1	TGTGCCAGCACCGAGGGGGCAGGTCTCTACAATGAGCAGTTCTTC	CASTEGAGLYNEQFF
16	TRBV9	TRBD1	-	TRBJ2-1	TGTGCCAGCAGCGTAGGGGGCAGGGGGCCAGACAATGAGCAGTTCTTC	CASSVGGRGPDNEQFF